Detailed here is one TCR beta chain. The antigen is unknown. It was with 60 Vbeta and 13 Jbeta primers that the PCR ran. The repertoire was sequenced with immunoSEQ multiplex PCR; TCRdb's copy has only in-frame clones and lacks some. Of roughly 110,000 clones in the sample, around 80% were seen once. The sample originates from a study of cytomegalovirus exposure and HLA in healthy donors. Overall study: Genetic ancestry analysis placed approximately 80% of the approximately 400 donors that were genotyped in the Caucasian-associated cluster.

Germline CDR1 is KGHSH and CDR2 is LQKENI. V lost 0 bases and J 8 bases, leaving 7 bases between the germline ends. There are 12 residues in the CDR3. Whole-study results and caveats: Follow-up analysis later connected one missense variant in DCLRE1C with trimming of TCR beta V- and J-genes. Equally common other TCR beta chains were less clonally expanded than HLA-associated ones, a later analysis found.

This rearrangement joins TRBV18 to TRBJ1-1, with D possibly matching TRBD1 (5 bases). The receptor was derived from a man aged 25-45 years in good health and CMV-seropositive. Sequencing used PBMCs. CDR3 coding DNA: TGTGCCAGCTCACCACCTCCAGGGGAAGCTTTCTTT. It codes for CASSPPPGEAFF.